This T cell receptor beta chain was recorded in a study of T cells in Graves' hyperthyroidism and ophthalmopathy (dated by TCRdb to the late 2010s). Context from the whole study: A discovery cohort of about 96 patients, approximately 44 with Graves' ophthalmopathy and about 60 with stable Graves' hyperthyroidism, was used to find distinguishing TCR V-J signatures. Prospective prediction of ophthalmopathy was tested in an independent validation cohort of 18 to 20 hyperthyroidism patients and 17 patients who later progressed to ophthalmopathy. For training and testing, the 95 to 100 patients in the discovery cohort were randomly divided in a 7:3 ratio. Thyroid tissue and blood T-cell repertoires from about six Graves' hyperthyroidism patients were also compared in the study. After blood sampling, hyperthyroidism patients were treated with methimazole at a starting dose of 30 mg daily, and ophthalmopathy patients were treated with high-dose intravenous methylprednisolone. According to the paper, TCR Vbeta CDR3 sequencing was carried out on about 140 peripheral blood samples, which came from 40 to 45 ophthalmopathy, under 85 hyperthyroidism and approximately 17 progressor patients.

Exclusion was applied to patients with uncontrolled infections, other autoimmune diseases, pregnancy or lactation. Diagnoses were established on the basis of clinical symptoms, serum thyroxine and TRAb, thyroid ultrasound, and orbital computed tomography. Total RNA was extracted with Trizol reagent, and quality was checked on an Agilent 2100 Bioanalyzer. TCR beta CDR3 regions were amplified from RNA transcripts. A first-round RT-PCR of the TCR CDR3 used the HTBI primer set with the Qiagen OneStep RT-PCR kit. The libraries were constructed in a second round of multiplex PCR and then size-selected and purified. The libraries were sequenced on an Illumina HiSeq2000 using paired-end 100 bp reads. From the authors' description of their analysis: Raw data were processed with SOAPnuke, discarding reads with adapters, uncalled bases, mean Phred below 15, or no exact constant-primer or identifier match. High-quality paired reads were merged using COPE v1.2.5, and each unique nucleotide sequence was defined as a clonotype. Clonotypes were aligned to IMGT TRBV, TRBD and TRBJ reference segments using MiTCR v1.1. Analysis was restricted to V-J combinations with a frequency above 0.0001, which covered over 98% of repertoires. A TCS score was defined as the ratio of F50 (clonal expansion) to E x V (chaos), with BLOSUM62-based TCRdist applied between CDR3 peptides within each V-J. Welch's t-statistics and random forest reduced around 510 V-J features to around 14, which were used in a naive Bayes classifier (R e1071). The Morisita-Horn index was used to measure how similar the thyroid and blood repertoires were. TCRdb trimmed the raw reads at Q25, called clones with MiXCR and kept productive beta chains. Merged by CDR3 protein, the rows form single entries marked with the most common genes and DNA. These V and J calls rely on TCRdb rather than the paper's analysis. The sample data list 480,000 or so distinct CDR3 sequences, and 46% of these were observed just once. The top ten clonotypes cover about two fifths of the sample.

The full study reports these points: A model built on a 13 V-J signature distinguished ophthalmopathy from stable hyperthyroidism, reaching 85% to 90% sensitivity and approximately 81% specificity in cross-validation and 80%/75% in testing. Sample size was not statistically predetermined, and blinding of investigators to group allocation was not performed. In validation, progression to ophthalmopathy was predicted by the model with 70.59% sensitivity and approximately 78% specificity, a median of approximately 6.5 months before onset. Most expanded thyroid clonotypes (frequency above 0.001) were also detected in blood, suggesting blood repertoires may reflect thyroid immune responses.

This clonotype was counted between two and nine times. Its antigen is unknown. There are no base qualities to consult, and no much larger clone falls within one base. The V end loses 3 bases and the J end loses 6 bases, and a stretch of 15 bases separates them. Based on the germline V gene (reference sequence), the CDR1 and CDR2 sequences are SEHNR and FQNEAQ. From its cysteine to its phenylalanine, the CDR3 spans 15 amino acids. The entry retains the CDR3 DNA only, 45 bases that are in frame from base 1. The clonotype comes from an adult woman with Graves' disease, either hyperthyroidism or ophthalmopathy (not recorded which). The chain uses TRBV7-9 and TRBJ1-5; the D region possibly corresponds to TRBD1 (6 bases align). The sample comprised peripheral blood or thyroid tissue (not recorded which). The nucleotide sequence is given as TGTGCCAGCAGCTTTGGGGGGGCTAGGACTCAGCCCCAGCATTTT. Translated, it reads CASSFGGARTQPQHF.